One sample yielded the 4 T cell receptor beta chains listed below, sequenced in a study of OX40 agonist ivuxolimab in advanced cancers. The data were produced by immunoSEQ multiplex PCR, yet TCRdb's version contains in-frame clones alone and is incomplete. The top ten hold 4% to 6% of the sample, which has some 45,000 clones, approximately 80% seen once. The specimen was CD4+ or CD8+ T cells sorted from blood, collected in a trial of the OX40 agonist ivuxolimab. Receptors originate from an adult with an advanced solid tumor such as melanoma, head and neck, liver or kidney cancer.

The CDR3 bases are TGTGCCAGCAGTATCCCCGGGACTGTTGGCTCCTACGAGCAGTACTTC. Residues: CASSIPGTVGSYEQYF. The J gene is TRBJ2-7, the V gene TRBV13, with D perhaps TRBD2 (6 bases). The germline CDR1 and CDR2 sequences are PRHDT and FYEKMQ (reference sequence). The CDR3 sequence is 16 residues long. Trimming shortened V by 6 bases and J by 0 bases, and 18 bases separated the two germline ends. Looking up the rest from reference TRBV13 and TRBJ2-7 gives the full variable domain: AAGVIQSPRHLIKEKRETATLKCYPIPRHDTVYWYQQGPGQDPQFLISFYEKMQSDKGSIPDRFSAQQFSDYHSELNMSSLELGDSALYFCASSIPGTVGSYEQYFGPGTRLTVT.

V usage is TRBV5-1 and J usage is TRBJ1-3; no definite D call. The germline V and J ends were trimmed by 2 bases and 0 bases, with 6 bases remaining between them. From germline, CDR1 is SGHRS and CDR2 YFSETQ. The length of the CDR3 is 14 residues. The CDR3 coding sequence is TGCGCCAGCAGCTTAGAAGGCTCTGGAAACACCATATATTTT. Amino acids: CASSLEGSGNTIYF.

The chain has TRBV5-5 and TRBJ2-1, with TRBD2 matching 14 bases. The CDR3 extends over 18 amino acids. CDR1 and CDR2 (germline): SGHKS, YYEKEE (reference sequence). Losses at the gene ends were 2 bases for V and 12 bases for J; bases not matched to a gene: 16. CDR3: CASSLSVPGLAGEGRQFF. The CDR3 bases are TGTGCCAGCAGCTTAAGTGTTCCGGGACTAGCGGGAGAAGGGAGGCAGTTCTTC.

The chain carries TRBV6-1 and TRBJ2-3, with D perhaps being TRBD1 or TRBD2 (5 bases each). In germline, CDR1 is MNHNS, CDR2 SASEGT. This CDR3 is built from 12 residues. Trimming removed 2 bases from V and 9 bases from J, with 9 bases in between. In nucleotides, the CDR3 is TGTGCCAGCAGTGAAAGGGGAGAGACGCAGTATTTT. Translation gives CASSERGETQYF.